A single sample is the source of the 18 T cell receptor beta chains below, sequenced in a study of OX40 agonist ivuxolimab in advanced cancers. The assay was immunoSEQ multiplex PCR, and TCRdb's table has in-frame clones only and misses some. The table includes around 60,000 clones, nearly 95% detected once. The sample here was CD4+ or CD8+ T cells sorted from blood, taken in a trial of the OX40 agonist ivuxolimab. The source is an adult with an advanced solid tumor such as melanoma, head and neck, liver or kidney cancer.

The chain carries TRBV6-5 and TRBJ1-4; D perhaps matches TRBD1 (5 bases). The germline V gene has CDR1 MNHEY and CDR2 SVGAGI. V was pared by 8 bases and J by 7 bases, with 14 bases between. CDR3 length: 13 amino acids. The chain's CDR3 is CASSQQVVEKLFF. The CDR3 nucleotides are TGTGCCAGCTCCCAACAGGTGGTTGAAAAACTGTTTTTT.

The chain links TRBV19 to TRBJ1-4; D gene uncertain. V lost 7 bases and J 8 bases, leaving 11 bases between the germline ends. This CDR3 comprises 12 residues. CDR1 LNHDA and CDR2 SQIVND come from the germline V gene (reference sequence). CDR3 sequence: CASNSGWEKLFF. In nucleotides, the CDR3 is TGTGCCAGTAATTCTGGGTGGGAAAAACTGTTTTTT. Supplemented by reference TRBV19 and TRBJ1-4, the full variable domain reads DGGITQSPKYLFRKEGQNVTLSCEQNLNHDAMYWYRQDPGQGLRLIYYSQIVNDFQKGDIAEGYSVSREKKESFPLTVTSAQKNPTAFYLCASNSGWEKLFFGSGTQLSVL.

The chain employs TRBV30 and TRBJ2-1, with TRBD1 matching over 7 bases. V lost 1 base, J lost 9 bases, and 12 bases stayed unmatched. Germline-derived CDR1 and CDR2 are GTSNPN and SVGIG (reference sequence). The CDR3 contains 15 residues. CDR3 DNA sequence: TGTGCCTGGAGTGGTCCAGGGGGAGCTAGGGGTGAGCAGTTCTTC. This encodes CAWSGPGGARGEQFF.

J is TRBJ2-1 and V is TRBV27; TRBD1 or TRBD2 may be the D gene (5 bases each). The V gene's germline CDR1 is MNHEY and CDR2 SMNVEV (reference sequence). Between the trimmed V and J ends, which lost 5 bases and 0 bases, there was a span of 20 bases. The CDR3 totals 18 residues. Written as DNA, the CDR3 is TGTGCCAGCAGTCCAGGGCTAGCCGAGCGGAGCTCCTACAATGAGCAGTTCTTC. This sequence encodes CASSPGLAERSSYNEQFF.

The rearrangement links TRBV6-4 to TRBJ1-5, with D unclear. V lost 6 bases, J lost 4 bases, and 10 bases lay in between. Per germline, CDR1 MRHNA and CDR2 SNTAGT. This CDR3 contains 13 residues. In DNA, the CDR3 is TGTGCCAGCAGCTCAACAGAGAATCAGCCCCAGCATTTT. This sequence encodes CASSSTENQPQHF.

The genes are TRBV6-1 and TRBJ2-5, with 13 bases matching TRBD2. The germline CDR1 and CDR2 sequences are MNHNS and SASEGT. This CDR3 has 18 amino acids. V lost 0 bases, J lost 1 base, and 5 bases stayed unmatched. This CDR3 is CASSEAPTSGRAQETQYF. DNA of the CDR3: TGTGCCAGCAGTGAAGCACCCACTAGCGGGAGGGCCCAAGAGACCCAGTACTTC.

The gene calls are TRBV10-2 and TRBJ1-1, with no clear D. Per the germline V gene, CDR1 is WSHSY and CDR2 is SAAADI. Trimming took 5 bases from V and 4 from J, leaving 14 bases between them. The CDR3 is 14 amino acids. The CDR3 DNA reads as TGCGCCAGCAGTCTCGGAGGGCAGAGCACTGAAGCTTTCTTT. Its protein product is CASSLGGQSTEAFF.

This clone has ten or more counts. The V and J genes are TRBV28 and TRBJ1-1; 8 bases fit TRBD1. The ends lost 5 bases at V and 7 bases at J; junction bases unmatched: 18. The CDR3 is 17 residues long. Germline CDR1 is MDHEN and CDR2 is SYDVKM. The DNA of the CDR3 is TGTGCCAGCAGTCCGCCTGGAGTGGCAGGGGGCAAGGATGAAGCTTTCTTT. Translated: CASSPPGVAGGKDEAFF.

The rearrangement links TRBV5-6 to TRBJ2-1; D is possibly TRBD1 or TRBD2 (5 bases each). Germline lookup yields CDR1 SGHDT and CDR2 YYEEEE. The CDR3 has 15 amino acids. V lost 1 base and J lost 8, with 16 bases in between. For the CDR3, the DNA is TGTGCCAGCAGCTTGCGGGACGCACGCGTCGATGAGCAGTTCTTC. Protein product: CASSLRDARVDEQFF.

This clone came up once. The V gene is TRBV5-6, the J gene TRBJ2-2; 7 nucleotides align to TRBD2. The ends lost 1 base at V and 4 bases at J; junction bases unmatched: 7. CDR1 SGHDT and CDR2 YYEEEE come from the germline V gene. This CDR3 spans 16 amino acids. The CDR3 coding sequence is TGTGCCAGCAGCTTGCAAAATCGGGAGGCCACCGGGGAGCTGTTTTTT. The encoded protein is CASSLQNREATGELFF.

V usage is TRBV9 and J usage is TRBJ2-5; 15 nucleotides match TRBD2. Trimming removed 4 bases from V and 5 bases from J; junction bases left unmatched: 3. Germline CDR1 reads SGDLS; CDR2 reads YYNGEE. The CDR3 runs 15 residues. CDR3 in amino acids: CASSPGTSGRETQYF. In DNA form, the CDR3 reads TGTGCCAGCAGCCCGGGGACTAGCGGGAGGGAGACCCAGTACTTC.

This clone was picked up one time. The gene calls are TRBV23-1 and TRBJ2-7, with 10 bases aligning to TRBD1. TRBV23-1 is labeled an ORF, and its function is uncertain. The junction had 2 bases not matched to a gene; V was cut back by 0 bases and J by 3 bases. This CDR3 region has 15 residues. CDR3 sequence: CASSQSDRGCYEQYF. CDR3 coding DNA: TGCGCCAGCAGTCAATCGGACAGGGGGTGCTACGAGCAGTACTTC.

The CDR3 DNA follows: TGTGCCAGCAGTACCTCCTACAATGAGCAGTTCTTC. This translates into CASSTSYNEQFF. The chain has TRBV6-6 and TRBJ2-1, with unresolved D. Germline assignment: CDR1 MNHNY and CDR2 SVGAGI (reference sequence). The CDR3 contains 12 residues. Trimming left V 5 bases short and J 0 bases short, with 2 bases between.

This chain links TRBV7-6 with TRBJ2-7; D is tentatively TRBD1 or TRBD2 (5 bases each). Deletions cut 5 bases from V and 2 bases from J, with 10 bases between. The CDR3 has 13 residues. CDR1 is SGHVS and CDR2 is FNYEAQ in the germline V gene. CDR3 amino acids: CASSPRDPYEQYF. The CDR3 DNA reads TGTGCCAGCAGCCCCCGGGACCCCTACGAGCAGTACTTC.

The V call is TRBV7-9, the J call TRBJ1-2; 7 bases match TRBD1. Germline assignment: CDR1 SEHNR and CDR2 FQNEAQ (reference sequence). Germline trimming cut 5 bases from V and 8 bases from J; bases unmatched to any gene: 8. CDR3 size: 13 residues. In DNA form, the CDR3 reads TGTGCCAGCAGCCTCGGGACAGTCTGGGGCTACACCTTC. This codes for CASSLGTVWGYTF.

The CDR3 protein is CASSYSVGLASDTQYF. CDR3 in DNA: TGTGCCAGCAGTTACTCGGTAGGACTAGCTTCAGATACGCAGTATTTT. J is TRBJ2-3 and V is TRBV6-5; the match to TRBD2 covers 8 bases. The length of the CDR3 is 16 residues. The V gene end was trimmed by 0 bases and the J gene end by 4 bases; junction bases not matched to a gene: 6. Germline CDR1 MNHEY, CDR2 SVGAGI.

This chain connects TRBV27 to TRBJ2-7, with 14 bases lining up with TRBD2. This CDR3 is built from 16 residues. CDR1 and CDR2 (germline): MNHEY, SMNVEV (reference sequence). Trimming cost V 5 bases and J 4 bases; bases outside gene matches: 7. In DNA form, the CDR3 reads TGTGCCAGCAGTCCGATCGGGACTAGCGGGAGTTACGAGCAGTACTTC. This encodes CASSPIGTSGSYEQYF.

This clone was observed once. This chain connects TRBV14 to TRBJ1-2; D gene uncertain. Trimming took off 3 bases at V and 8 bases at J, with 22 bases between the two ends. The CDR3 has 16 residues. Germline CDR1 SGHDN, CDR2 FVKESK. The CDR3 bases are TGTGCCAGCAGCCACCACGCCCGCACGCAACATGGGGGCTACACCTTC. It encodes CASSHHARTQHGGYTF.